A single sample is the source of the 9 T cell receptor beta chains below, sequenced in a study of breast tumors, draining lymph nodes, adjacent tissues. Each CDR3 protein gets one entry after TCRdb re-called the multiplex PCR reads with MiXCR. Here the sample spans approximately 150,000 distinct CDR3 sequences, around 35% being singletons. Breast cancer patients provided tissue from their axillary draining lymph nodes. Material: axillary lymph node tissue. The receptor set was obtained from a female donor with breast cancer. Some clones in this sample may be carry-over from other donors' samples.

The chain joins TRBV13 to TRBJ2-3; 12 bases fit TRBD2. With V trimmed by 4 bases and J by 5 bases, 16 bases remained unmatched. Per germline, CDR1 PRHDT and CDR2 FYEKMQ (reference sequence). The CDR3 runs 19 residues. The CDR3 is CASSSRLAGDRKKVDTQYF. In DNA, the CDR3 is TGTGCCAGCAGCTCCCGACTAGCGGGGGACAGAAAGAAGGTAGATACGCAGTATTTT.

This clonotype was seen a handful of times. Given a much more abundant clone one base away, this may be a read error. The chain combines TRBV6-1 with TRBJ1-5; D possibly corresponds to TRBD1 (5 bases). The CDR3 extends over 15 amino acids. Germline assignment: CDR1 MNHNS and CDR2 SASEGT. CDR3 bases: TGTGCCAGCAGTGAACGGGGGGTTAGCAATCAGCTCCAGCATTTT. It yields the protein CASSERGVSNQLQHF.

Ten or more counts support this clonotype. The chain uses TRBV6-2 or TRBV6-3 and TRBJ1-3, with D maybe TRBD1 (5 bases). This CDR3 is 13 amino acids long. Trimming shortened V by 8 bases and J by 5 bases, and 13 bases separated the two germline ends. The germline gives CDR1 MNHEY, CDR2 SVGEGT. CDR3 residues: CASEPGLRNTIYF. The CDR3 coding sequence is TGTGCCAGCGAACCGGGACTAAGAAACACCATATATTTT.

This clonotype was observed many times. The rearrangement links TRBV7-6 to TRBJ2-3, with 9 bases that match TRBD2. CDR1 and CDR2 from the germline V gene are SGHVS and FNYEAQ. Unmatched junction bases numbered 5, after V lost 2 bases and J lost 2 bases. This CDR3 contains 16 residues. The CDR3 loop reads CASSLLTSGVTDTQYF. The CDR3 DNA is TGTGCCAGCAGCTTACTGACTAGCGGAGTCACAGATACGCAGTATTTT.

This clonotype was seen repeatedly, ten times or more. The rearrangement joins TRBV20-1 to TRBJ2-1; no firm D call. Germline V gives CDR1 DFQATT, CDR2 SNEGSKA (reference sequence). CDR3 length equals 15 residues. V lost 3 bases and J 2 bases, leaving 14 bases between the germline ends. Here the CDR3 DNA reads TGCAGTGCTAGTTCAATGAGAGGCCCCTACAATGAGCAGTTCTTC. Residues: CSASSMRGPYNEQFF.

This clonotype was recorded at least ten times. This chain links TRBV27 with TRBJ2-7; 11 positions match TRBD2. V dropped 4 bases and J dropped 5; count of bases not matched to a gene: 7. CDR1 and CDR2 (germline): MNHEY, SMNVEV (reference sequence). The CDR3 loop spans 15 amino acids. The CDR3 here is CASSSFSGGADEQYF. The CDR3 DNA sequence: TGTGCCAGCAGTTCCTTTAGCGGGGGGGCCGACGAGCAGTACTTC.

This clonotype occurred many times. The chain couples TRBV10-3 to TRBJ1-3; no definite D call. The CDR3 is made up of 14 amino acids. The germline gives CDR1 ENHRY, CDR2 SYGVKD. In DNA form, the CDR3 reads TGTGCACATAGGGAGGGTATTGCTGGAAACACCATATATTTT. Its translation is CAHREGIAGNTIYF.

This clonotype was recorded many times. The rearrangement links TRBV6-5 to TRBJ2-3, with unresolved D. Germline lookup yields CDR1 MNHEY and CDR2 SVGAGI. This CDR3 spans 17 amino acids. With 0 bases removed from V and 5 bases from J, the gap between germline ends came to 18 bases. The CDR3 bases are TGTGCCAGCAGTTACTCGTCGGTGGGTAGCAAGGGAGATACGCAGTATTTT. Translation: CASSYSSVGSKGDTQYF.

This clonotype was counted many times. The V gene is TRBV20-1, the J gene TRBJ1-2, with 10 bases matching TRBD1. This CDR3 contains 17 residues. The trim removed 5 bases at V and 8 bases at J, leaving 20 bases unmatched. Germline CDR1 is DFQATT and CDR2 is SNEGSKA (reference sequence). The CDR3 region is CSARRHGTGAAVGGYTF. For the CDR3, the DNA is TGCAGTGCTCGAAGACACGGGACAGGGGCGGCCGTAGGAGGCTACACCTTC.